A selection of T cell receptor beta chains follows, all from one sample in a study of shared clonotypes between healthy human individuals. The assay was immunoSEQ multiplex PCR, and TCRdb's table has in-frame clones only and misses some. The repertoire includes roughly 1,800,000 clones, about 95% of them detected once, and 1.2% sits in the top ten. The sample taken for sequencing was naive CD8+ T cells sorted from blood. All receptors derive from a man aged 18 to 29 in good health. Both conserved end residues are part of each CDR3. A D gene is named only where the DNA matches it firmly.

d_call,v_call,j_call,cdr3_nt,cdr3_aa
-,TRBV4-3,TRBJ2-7,TGCGCCAGCAGCCAAACCACCGGGAAATTCTACGAGCAGTACTTC,CASSQTTGKFYEQYF
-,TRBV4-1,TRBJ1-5,TGCGCCAGCAGCCAAGTGGTGAGGGGGGGCCAGCCCCAGCATTTT,CASSQVVRGGQPQHF
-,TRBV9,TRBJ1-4,TGTGCCAGCAGCCCCCGACATGGGGAGGAAAAACTGTTTTTT,CASSPRHGEEKLFF
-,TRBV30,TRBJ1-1,TGTGCCTGCAGGGAGGTGAACACTGAAGCTTTCTTT,CACREVNTEAFF
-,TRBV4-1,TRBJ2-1,TGCGCCAGCGGCTTTGGCATCAATGAGCAGTTCTTC,CASGFGINEQFF
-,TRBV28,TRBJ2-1,TGTGCCAGCACCCTCTGGGGACGAAATGAGCAGTTCTTC,CASTLWGRNEQFF
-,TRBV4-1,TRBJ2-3,TGCGCCAGCAGCCCCACCTCGGGGACCACAGATACGCAGTATTTT,CASSPTSGTTDTQYF
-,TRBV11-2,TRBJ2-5,TGTGCCAGCAGCTTCCAGAGCGGCGAGCCTCAAGAGACCCAGTACTTC,CASSFQSGEPQETQYF
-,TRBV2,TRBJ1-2,TGTGCCAGCAGTAACTTACCGGGACCCTATGGCTACACCTTC,CASSNLPGPYGYTF
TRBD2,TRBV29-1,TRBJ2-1,TGCAGCGTTGAAGTAGGGGCAGGGGAGACTAGCGGGACTCTTGAGCAGTTCTTC,CSVEVGAGETSGTLEQFF
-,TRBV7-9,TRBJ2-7,TGTGCCAGCAGCCCACCGTTCCGTCACGAGCAGTACTTC,CASSPPFRHEQYF